This T cell receptor beta chain was captured in a study of blood T cells in healthy people across ages. Total RNA, at least 6 micrograms per sample, came from PBMCs. Using a J-beta primer mix together with a sample-barcoded 5' primer, a second PCR was run for 7 to 11 cycles. One entry per CDR3 protein results from TCRdb running MiXCR on the 5' RACE reads. The table shows roughly 830,000 distinct CDR3 sequences, with around 62% occurring only once. Of note for this clonotype: The antigen remains unidentified.

Study conclusions and caveats: PBMCs were not sorted, which prevented a conclusive comparison of naive versus antigen-experienced cells.

The sample consisted of blood. This TCR was recovered from a young man in good health.

CDR3 DNA sequence: TGCGCCAGCAGCTTGAAAGCGGGGGGGCCCGGCGAGACCCAGTACTTC. Amino acid sequence: CASSLKAGGPGETQYF. This sequence joins TRBV5-1 and TRBJ2-5; 10 nucleotides align to TRBD2. CDR1 is SGHRS and CDR2 is YFSETQ in the germline V gene. The V segment lost 1 base and the J segment 5 bases; nucleotides outside the gene matches: 8. The CDR3 contains 16 residues. Variable domain in full (rest from reference TRBV5-1 and TRBJ2-5): KAGVTQTPRYLIKTRGQQVTLSCSPISGHRSVSWYQQTPGQGLQFLFEYFSETQRNKGNFPGRFSGRQFSNSRSEMNVSTLELGDSALYLCASSLKAGGPGETQYFGPGTRLLVL.